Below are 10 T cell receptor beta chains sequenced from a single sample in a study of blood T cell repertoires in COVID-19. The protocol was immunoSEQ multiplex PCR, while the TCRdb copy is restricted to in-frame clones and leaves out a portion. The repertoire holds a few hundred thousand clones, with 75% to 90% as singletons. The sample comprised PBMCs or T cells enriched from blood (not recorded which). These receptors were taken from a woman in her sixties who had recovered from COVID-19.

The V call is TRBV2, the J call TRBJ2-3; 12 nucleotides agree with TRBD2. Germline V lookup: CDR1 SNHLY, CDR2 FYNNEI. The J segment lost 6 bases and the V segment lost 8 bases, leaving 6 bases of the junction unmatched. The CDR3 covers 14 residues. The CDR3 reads CASGLAGGQDTQYF. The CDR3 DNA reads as TGTGCCAGCGGTCTAGCGGGGGGGCAGGATACGCAGTATTTT.

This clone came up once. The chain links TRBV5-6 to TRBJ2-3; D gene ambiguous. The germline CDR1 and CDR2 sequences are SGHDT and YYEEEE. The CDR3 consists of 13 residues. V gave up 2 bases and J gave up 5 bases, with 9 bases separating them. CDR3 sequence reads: CASSFLDQDTQYF. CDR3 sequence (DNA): TGTGCCAGCAGCTTCCTAGATCAAGATACGCAGTATTTT.

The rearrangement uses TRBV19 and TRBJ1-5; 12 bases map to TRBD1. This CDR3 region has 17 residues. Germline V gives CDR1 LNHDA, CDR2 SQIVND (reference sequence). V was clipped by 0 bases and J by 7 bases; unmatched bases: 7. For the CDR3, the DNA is TGTGCCAGTAGTATAGAGACCCGGGACAGGGGGCGGCAGCCCCAGCATTTT. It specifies CASSIETRDRGRQPQHF.

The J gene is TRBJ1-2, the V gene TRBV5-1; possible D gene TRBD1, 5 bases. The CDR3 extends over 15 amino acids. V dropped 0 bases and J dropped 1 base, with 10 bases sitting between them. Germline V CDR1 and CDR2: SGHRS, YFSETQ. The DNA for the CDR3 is TGCGCCAGCAGCTTGGTGTGGAGGGGTAACTATGGCTACACCTTC. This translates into CASSLVWRGNYGYTF.

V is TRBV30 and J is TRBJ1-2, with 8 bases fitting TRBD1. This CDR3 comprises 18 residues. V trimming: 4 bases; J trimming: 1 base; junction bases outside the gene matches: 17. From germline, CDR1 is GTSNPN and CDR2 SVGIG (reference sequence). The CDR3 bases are TGTGCCTGGACTAGGACAGGGTTGGGTGGTGGGTTTAACTATGGCTACACCTTC. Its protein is CAWTRTGLGGGFNYGYTF. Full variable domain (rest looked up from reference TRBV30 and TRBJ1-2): SQTIHQWPATLVQPVGSPLSLECTVEGTSNPNLYWYRQAAGRGLQLLFYSVGIGQISSEVPQNLSASRPQDRQFILSSKKLLLSDSGFYLCAWTRTGLGGGFNYGYTFGSGTRLTVV.

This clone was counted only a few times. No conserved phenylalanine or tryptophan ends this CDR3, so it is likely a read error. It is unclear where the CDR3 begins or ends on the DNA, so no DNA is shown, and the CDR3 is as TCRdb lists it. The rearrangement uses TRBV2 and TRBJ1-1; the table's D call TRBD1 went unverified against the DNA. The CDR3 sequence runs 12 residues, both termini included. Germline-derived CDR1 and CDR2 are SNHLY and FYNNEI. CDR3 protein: CASRTGQGPYIH.

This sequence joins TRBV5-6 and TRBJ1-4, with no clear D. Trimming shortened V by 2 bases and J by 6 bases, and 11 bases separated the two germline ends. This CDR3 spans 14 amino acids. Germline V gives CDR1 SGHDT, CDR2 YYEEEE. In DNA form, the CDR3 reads TGTGCCAGCAGCTTATTGACCGGGGATGAAAAACTGTTTTTT. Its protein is CASSLLTGDEKLFF.

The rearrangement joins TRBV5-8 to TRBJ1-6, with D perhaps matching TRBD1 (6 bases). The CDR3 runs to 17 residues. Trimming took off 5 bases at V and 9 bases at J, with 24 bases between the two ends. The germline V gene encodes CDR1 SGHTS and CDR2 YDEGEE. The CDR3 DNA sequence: TGTGCCAGCAGTCGGACAGCTTCTCCAAATCTCTCTTCACCCCTCCACTTT. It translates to CASSRTASPNLSSPLHF.

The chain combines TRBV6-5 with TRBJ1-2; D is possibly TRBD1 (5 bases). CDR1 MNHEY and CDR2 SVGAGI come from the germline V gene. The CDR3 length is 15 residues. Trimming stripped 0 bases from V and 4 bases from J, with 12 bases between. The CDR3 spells CASSYSGQPIYGYTF. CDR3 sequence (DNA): TGTGCCAGCAGTTACTCGGGGCAGCCCATCTATGGCTACACCTTC.

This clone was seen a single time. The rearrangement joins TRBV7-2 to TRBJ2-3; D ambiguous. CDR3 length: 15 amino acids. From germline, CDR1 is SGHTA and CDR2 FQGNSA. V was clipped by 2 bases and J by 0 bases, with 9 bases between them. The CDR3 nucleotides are TGTGCCAGCAGCTTAAGAGTTTCTAGCACAGATACGCAGTATTTT. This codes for CASSLRVSSTDTQYF.